A selection of T cell receptor beta chains follows, all from one sample in a study of shared clonotypes between healthy human individuals. Sequencing was performed with immunoSEQ multiplex PCR; in TCRdb, only in-frame clones are kept and a portion is missing. Of under 1 million clones listed, roughly 92% are singletons. The sample taken for sequencing was naive CD8+ T cells sorted from blood. The origin of the receptors is a man younger than 45 in good health. The CDR3 runs from the conserved cysteine through the conserved F or W.

CDR3 length: 17; V gene: TRBV4-2; CDR3 protein: CASSTRPGLADYNEQFF
CDR3 length: 14; V gene: TRBV30; CDR3 protein: CAWSAGTGGNEQYF
CDR3 length: 17; V gene: TRBV7-2; CDR3 protein: CASSPGGTEYSNQPQHF
CDR3 length: 16; V gene: TRBV2; CDR3 protein: CASRAVVLAGYNEQFF
CDR3 length: 12; V gene: TRBV27; CDR3 protein: CASRGLGDEQFF
CDR3 length: 17; V gene: TRBV11-2; CDR3 protein: CASSLGGGLPTNEKLFF
CDR3 length: 16; V gene: TRBV7-6; CDR3 protein: CASSSLAGGSTDTQYF
CDR3 length: 13; V gene: TRBV11-2; CDR3 protein: CASSNRWGYEQYF
CDR3 length: 16; V gene: TRBV9; CDR3 protein: CASTQEGHLLTDTQYF
CDR3 length: 11; V gene: TRBV7-9; CDR3 protein: CASSRGTEAFF
CDR3 length: 14; V gene: TRBV27; CDR3 protein: CASRERSGVRGYTF
CDR3 length: 14; V gene: TRBV4-2; CDR3 protein: CASSQEMLGTEAFF
CDR3 length: 15; V gene: TRBV4-1; CDR3 protein: CASSPTGAVNQPQHF
CDR3 length: 15; V gene: TRBV4-1; CDR3 protein: CASSTTGRLTLGYTF
CDR3 length: 15; V gene: TRBV27; CDR3 protein: CASSFWTGGPDTQYF
CDR3 length: 14; V gene: TRBV4-1; CDR3 protein: CASGAGFGLYEQYF
CDR3 length: 16; V gene: TRBV6-4; CDR3 protein: CASSDSATSNTGELFF
CDR3 length: 15; V gene: TRBV4-2; CDR3 protein: CASSQEEAVKYEQYF
CDR3 length: 14; V gene: TRBV27; CDR3 protein: CASSGSGSYNEQFF
CDR3 length: 14; V gene: TRBV27; CDR3 protein: CASGWTGGSQPQHF
CDR3 length: 18; V gene: TRBV7-9; CDR3 protein: CASSLTGGLAGLQETQYF
CDR3 length: 15; V gene: TRBV27; CDR3 protein: CASSSGTGINYGYTF
CDR3 length: 15; V gene: TRBV28; CDR3 protein: CASSPSGGNFDEQYF
CDR3 length: 15; V gene: TRBV6-6; CDR3 protein: CASSSPDRQGGEQYF
CDR3 length: 17; V gene: TRBV4-3; CDR3 protein: CASSQEMVGASTDTQYF
CDR3 length: 13; V gene: TRBV4-3; CDR3 protein: CASSSQGSYEQYF
CDR3 length: 17; V gene: TRBV5-1; CDR3 protein: CASSLERRSVSGNTIYF
CDR3 length: 18; V gene: TRBV27; CDR3 protein: CASSSATETTGGTDTQYF
CDR3 length: 14; V gene: TRBV11-1; CDR3 protein: CASSPRGEAEKLFF
CDR3 length: 15; V gene: TRBV6-1; CDR3 protein: CASRGSSWGTGELFF
CDR3 length: 16; V gene: TRBV10-3; CDR3 protein: CAISIAGGPTTDTQYF
CDR3 length: 13; V gene: TRBV9; CDR3 protein: CASSPKSSYEQYF
CDR3 length: 13; V gene: TRBV11-2; CDR3 protein: CASSLGPANEQFF
CDR3 length: 18; V gene: TRBV28; CDR3 protein: CASSFPSFRDREPYGYTF
CDR3 length: 13; V gene: TRBV2; CDR3 protein: CATPSAPNTEAFF
CDR3 length: 17; V gene: TRBV28; CDR3 protein: CASSFAPFGSPHQPQHF
CDR3 length: 13; V gene: TRBV6-1; CDR3 protein: CASKFDSTDTQYF
CDR3 length: 16; V gene: TRBV11-2; CDR3 protein: CASSLGTAYSGNTIYF
CDR3 length: 12; V gene: TRBV9; CDR3 protein: CASSDRGFGYTF
CDR3 length: 13; V gene: TRBV28; CDR3 protein: CASSFRGLSSQHF
CDR3 length: 13; V gene: TRBV10-1; CDR3 protein: CASSQGEIGEQFF
CDR3 length: 16; V gene: TRBV6-6; CDR3 protein: CASSYSRESSTDTQYF
CDR3 length: 19; V gene: TRBV7-8; CDR3 protein: CASSLRAGGYERGQETQYF
CDR3 length: 15; V gene: TRBV6-6; CDR3 protein: CASSSPFDIDNEQFF
CDR3 length: 14; V gene: TRBV10-1; CDR3 protein: CASSESGLVNEQFF
CDR3 length: 13; V gene: TRBV29-1; CDR3 protein: CSVEVGEPNEQFF
CDR3 length: 17; V gene: TRBV9; CDR3 protein: CASSVVASGRFYNEQFF
CDR3 length: 14; V gene: TRBV6-5; CDR3 protein: CASRTLQGENGYTF
CDR3 length: 15; V gene: TRBV12-2; CDR3 protein: CASRPGGGGAETQYF
CDR3 length: 15; V gene: TRBV7-7; CDR3 protein: CASSSSSGSRETQYF
CDR3 length: 14; V gene: TRBV7-9; CDR3 protein: CASSPVWASETQYF
CDR3 length: 12; V gene: TRBV9; CDR3 protein: CASSVAGHEQYF
CDR3 length: 17; V gene: TRBV28; CDR3 protein: CASSSFRQGKGTDTQYF
CDR3 length: 15; V gene: TRBV15; CDR3 protein: CATSRVDRAHNEQFF
CDR3 length: 15; V gene: TRBV25-1; CDR3 protein: CASSGRGSEANEQFF